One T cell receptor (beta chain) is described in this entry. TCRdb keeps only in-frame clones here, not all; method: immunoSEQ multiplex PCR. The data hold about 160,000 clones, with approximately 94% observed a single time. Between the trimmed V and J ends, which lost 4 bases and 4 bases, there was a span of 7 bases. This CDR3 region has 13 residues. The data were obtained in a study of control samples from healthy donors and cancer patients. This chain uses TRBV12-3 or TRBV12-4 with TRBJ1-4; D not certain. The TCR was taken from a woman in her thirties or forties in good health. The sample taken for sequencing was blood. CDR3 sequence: CASSSHINEKLFF. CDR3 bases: TGTGCCAGCAGTTCCCATATTAATGAAAAACTGTTTTTT.